These T cell receptor beta chains were read from a single sample in a study of PD-1 blockade in classical Hodgkin lymphoma. Assay: immunoSEQ multiplex PCR; the TCRdb copy retains only in-frame clones and omits some. The profile covers about 28,000 clones, with about nine tenths appearing a single time and 3% to 4% taken by the ten largest. Material for sequencing was peripheral blood mononuclear cells (PBMCs). These receptor sequences come from a human donor with classical Hodgkin lymphoma. Both conserved end residues are part of each CDR3. D genes are given only for firm matches. The size entry is marked missing in some rows and otherwise reads once, few, many or a size class.

v_gene: TRBV5-4; j_gene: TRBJ2-1; d_gene: TRBD2; abundance: .; CDR3aa: CASSLSGSGSYNEQFF; CDR3nt: TGTGCCAGCAGCCTTAGCGGGAGTGGGTCCTACAATGAGCAGTTCTTC
v_gene: TRBV28; j_gene: TRBJ2-3; d_gene: .; abundance: .; CDR3aa: CASSAGLRDTQYF; CDR3nt: TGTGCCAGCAGTGCGGGACTCCGGGATACGCAGTATTTT
v_gene: TRBV6-5; j_gene: TRBJ2-7; d_gene: TRBD1; abundance: .; CDR3aa: CASRPGGQDSYEQYF; CDR3nt: TGTGCCAGCAGGCCCGGGGGACAGGACTCCTACGAGCAGTACTTC
v_gene: TRBV5-1; j_gene: TRBJ1-1; d_gene: TRBD1; abundance: .; CDR3aa: CASSPDRVVALEAFF; CDR3nt: TGCGCCAGCAGCCCTGACAGGGTGGTGGCCCTTGAAGCTTTCTTT
v_gene: TRBV11-3; j_gene: TRBJ2-2; d_gene: .; abundance: .; CDR3aa: CASSPRQGFVGELFF; CDR3nt: TGTGCCAGCAGCCCGAGGCAGGGGTTTGTCGGGGAGCTGTTTTTT
v_gene: TRBV5-1; j_gene: TRBJ2-2; d_gene: TRBD2; abundance: .; CDR3aa: CASLLASNTGELFF; CDR3nt: TGCGCCAGCTTACTAGCGTCGAACACCGGGGAGCTGTTTTTT
v_gene: TRBV11-3; j_gene: TRBJ2-1; d_gene: TRBD2; abundance: once; CDR3aa: CASSTRLAVYNEQFF; CDR3nt: TGTGCCAGCAGCACACGACTAGCAGTTTACAATGAGCAGTTCTTC
v_gene: TRBV19; j_gene: TRBJ2-5; d_gene: TRBD2; abundance: .; CDR3aa: CASTTSGDQETQYF; CDR3nt: TGTGCCAGTACCACTAGCGGGGACCAAGAGACCCAGTACTTC
v_gene: TRBV4-2; j_gene: TRBJ2-1; d_gene: .; abundance: .; CDR3aa: CASSQARGPYNEQFF; CDR3nt: TGTGCCAGCAGCCAAGCTAGGGGCCCCTACAATGAGCAGTTCTTC
v_gene: TRBV6-6; j_gene: TRBJ2-1; d_gene: TRBD2; abundance: .; CDR3aa: CASSYASGAYNEQFF; CDR3nt: TGTGCCAGCAGTTACGCTAGCGGGGCCTACAATGAGCAGTTCTTC
v_gene: TRBV21-1; j_gene: TRBJ2-7; d_gene: .; abundance: .; CDR3aa: CASSKEGGQLSYEQYF; CDR3nt: TGTGCCAGCAGCAAGGAAGGCGGACAGCTTTCCTACGAGCAGTACTTC
v_gene: TRBV27; j_gene: TRBJ1-5; d_gene: TRBD1; abundance: few; CDR3aa: CASSLEGTGSNQPQHF; CDR3nt: TGTGCCAGCAGTCTCGAGGGGACAGGGAGCAATCAGCCCCAGCATTTT
v_gene: TRBV5-1; j_gene: TRBJ2-7; d_gene: .; abundance: .; CDR3aa: CASSLQPPGRSSYEQYF; CDR3nt: TGCGCCAGCAGCTTGCAACCACCGGGACGGAGCTCCTACGAGCAGTACTTC
v_gene: TRBV7-2; j_gene: TRBJ1-1; d_gene: TRBD1; abundance: .; CDR3aa: CASSQGQGSEAFF; CDR3nt: TGTGCCAGCAGTCAGGGACAGGGGTCTGAAGCTTTCTTT
v_gene: TRBV10-2; j_gene: TRBJ1-4; d_gene: .; abundance: .; CDR3aa: CASSGQIVEKLFF; CDR3nt: TGCGCCAGCAGTGGACAGATAGTTGAAAAACTGTTTTTT
v_gene: TRBV7-9; j_gene: TRBJ2-5; d_gene: TRBD2; abundance: .; CDR3aa: CASSWGLAGQQETQYF; CDR3nt: TGTGCCAGCAGCTGGGGACTAGCGGGACAACAAGAGACCCAGTACTTC
v_gene: TRBV5-4; j_gene: TRBJ2-1; d_gene: TRBD2; abundance: .; CDR3aa: CASSLMTSGRPSSYNEQFF; CDR3nt: TGTGCCAGCAGCCTGATGACTAGCGGGAGGCCGAGCTCCTACAATGAGCAGTTCTTC
v_gene: TRBV14; j_gene: TRBJ2-1; d_gene: TRBD2; abundance: .; CDR3aa: CASSSSRGGSSYNEQFF; CDR3nt: TGTGCCAGCAGCTCCTCCCGGGGGGGAAGCTCCTACAATGAGCAGTTCTTC
v_gene: TRBV4-2; j_gene: TRBJ2-1; d_gene: .; abundance: .; CDR3aa: CASSPAGARYNEQFF; CDR3nt: TGTGCCAGCAGCCCTGCTGGGGCTCGCTACAATGAGCAGTTCTTC
v_gene: TRBV6-5; j_gene: TRBJ1-2; d_gene: TRBD1; abundance: .; CDR3aa: CASRDGTGGFYGYTF; CDR3nt: TGTGCCAGCAGGGACGGGACAGGGGGGTTCTATGGCTACACCTTC
v_gene: TRBV28; j_gene: TRBJ2-3; d_gene: TRBD2; abundance: few; CDR3aa: CASSLLAGDVDTQYF; CDR3nt: TGTGCCAGCAGTTTACTAGCGGGGGACGTAGATACGCAGTATTTT
v_gene: TRBV6-5; j_gene: TRBJ2-7; d_gene: .; abundance: .; CDR3aa: CATRQSSYEQYF; CDR3nt: TGTGCCACACGACAGAGCTCCTACGAGCAGTACTTC
v_gene: TRBV28; j_gene: TRBJ1-2; d_gene: .; abundance: .; CDR3aa: CASSLTGYGYTF; CDR3nt: TGTGCCAGCAGTTTGACAGGCTATGGCTACACCTTC
v_gene: TRBV5-1; j_gene: TRBJ2-7; d_gene: .; abundance: .; CDR3aa: CASSKTQPSYEQYF; CDR3nt: TGCGCCAGCTCCAAGACACAGCCTTCCTACGAGCAGTACTTC
v_gene: TRBV5-1; j_gene: TRBJ2-7; d_gene: TRBD2; abundance: once; CDR3aa: CASSLVGLAGEGVYEQYF; CDR3nt: TGCGCCAGCAGCTTGGTGGGGTTAGCGGGAGAAGGGGTCTACGAGCAGTACTTC
v_gene: TRBV5-8; j_gene: TRBJ2-3; d_gene: .; abundance: .; CDR3aa: CASSLEWRFWYF; CDR3nt: TGTGCCAGCAGCTTGGAATGGCGGTTTTGGTATTTT
v_gene: TRBV5-1; j_gene: TRBJ1-1; d_gene: .; abundance: .; CDR3aa: CASSLVGDDTEAFF; CDR3nt: TGCGCCAGCAGCTTGGTTGGAGACGACACTGAAGCTTTCTTT
v_gene: TRBV5-8; j_gene: TRBJ2-5; d_gene: .; abundance: once; CDR3aa: CASSPGLVQETQYF; CDR3nt: TGTGCCAGCAGCCCGGGACTGGTCCAAGAGACCCAGTACTTC
v_gene: TRBV29-1; j_gene: TRBJ2-5; d_gene: .; abundance: .; CDR3aa: CSARQNKETQYF; CDR3nt: TGCAGCGCCCGACAGAACAAAGAGACCCAGTACTTC
v_gene: TRBV19; j_gene: TRBJ1-1; d_gene: .; abundance: .; CDR3aa: CASSIMGSLSGTFF; CDR3nt: TGTGCCAGTAGTATTATGGGGTCTCTCTCCGGAACTTTCTTT
v_gene: TRBV7-2; j_gene: TRBJ2-3; d_gene: .; abundance: .; CDR3aa: CASSLAPTDTQYF; CDR3nt: TGTGCCAGCAGCTTAGCTCCCACAGATACGCAGTATTTT
v_gene: TRBV7-9; j_gene: TRBJ2-1; d_gene: TRBD2; abundance: .; CDR3aa: CASSVGLAGLNEQFF; CDR3nt: TGTGCCAGCAGCGTCGGACTAGCGGGCCTCAATGAGCAGTTCTTC
v_gene: TRBV2; j_gene: TRBJ2-7; d_gene: TRBD1; abundance: .; CDR3aa: CASRETGVGEQYF; CDR3nt: TGTGCCAGCAGGGAGACAGGGGTGGGCGAGCAGTACTTC
v_gene: TRBV9; j_gene: TRBJ1-4; d_gene: TRBD1; abundance: .; CDR3aa: CASSWTGGDEKLFF; CDR3nt: TGTGCCAGCAGCTGGACAGGGGGCGATGAAAAACTGTTTTTT
v_gene: TRBV6-5; j_gene: TRBJ2-7; d_gene: .; abundance: .; CDR3aa: CASKRTSSYEQYF; CDR3nt: TGTGCCAGCAAAAGAACAAGCTCCTACGAGCAGTACTTC
v_gene: TRBV2; j_gene: TRBJ1-3; d_gene: .; abundance: .; CDR3aa: CASRSGGRNTIYF; CDR3nt: TGTGCCAGCAGGAGCGGAGGAAGAAACACCATATATTTT
v_gene: TRBV21-1; j_gene: TRBJ1-4; d_gene: .; abundance: .; CDR3aa: CASSAPGQGIGKLFF; CDR3nt: TGTGCCAGCAGCGCACCGGGACAGGGGATAGGAAAACTGTTTTTT
v_gene: TRBV28; j_gene: TRBJ1-2; d_gene: .; abundance: .; CDR3aa: CASTQNLNGYTF; CDR3nt: TGTGCCAGCACCCAAAACCTAAACGGCTACACCTTC
v_gene: TRBV9; j_gene: TRBJ2-1; d_gene: .; abundance: .; CDR3aa: CASSVDLAQNNEQFF; CDR3nt: TGTGCCAGCAGCGTAGATCTAGCACAAAACAATGAGCAGTTCTTC
v_gene: TRBV4-2; j_gene: TRBJ2-5; d_gene: .; abundance: .; CDR3aa: CASSQAQETQYF; CDR3nt: TGTGCCAGCAGCCAAGCCCAAGAGACCCAGTACTTC
v_gene: TRBV29-1; j_gene: TRBJ2-2; d_gene: .; abundance: .; CDR3aa: CSVGTWRDTGELFF; CDR3nt: TGCAGCGTTGGGACCTGGAGGGATACCGGGGAGCTGTTTTTT
v_gene: TRBV4-3; j_gene: TRBJ2-2; d_gene: .; abundance: .; CDR3aa: CASSQVGSSLAGELFF; CDR3nt: TGCGCCAGCAGCCAAGTCGGCAGCTCACTGGCCGGGGAGCTGTTTTTT
v_gene: TRBV10-3; j_gene: TRBJ2-5; d_gene: .; abundance: .; CDR3aa: CAISESTQGPRGETQYF; CDR3nt: TGTGCCATCAGTGAGTCGACTCAGGGTCCGAGGGGGGAGACCCAGTACTTC
v_gene: TRBV7-2; j_gene: TRBJ2-3; d_gene: .; abundance: .; CDR3aa: CASSLRLMGDTQYF; CDR3nt: TGTGCCAGCAGCTTACGGCTAATGGGAGATACGCAGTATTTT
v_gene: TRBV10-1; j_gene: TRBJ2-7; d_gene: .; abundance: .; CDR3aa: CASSESGTSLPYF; CDR3nt: TGCGCCAGCAGTGAGTCCGGGACATCCCTCCCGTACTTC
v_gene: TRBV5-1; j_gene: TRBJ2-5; d_gene: TRBD2; abundance: .; CDR3aa: CASSLEREGRQETQYF; CDR3nt: TGCGCCAGCAGCCTCGAGCGGGAGGGCCGTCAAGAGACCCAGTACTTC